This TCR beta chain stems from a study of blood T cell repertoires in COVID-19. Authors' analysis steps: Estimates of nucleated cell counts were drawn from the amplification of reference gene primers. Only in-frame clones appear in the TCRdb table, and some are missing; sequencing was by immunoSEQ multiplex PCR. V and J calls and clone size follow that table, whereas D and trimming were derived from the DNA. The repertoire holds about 250,000 clones, with around nine tenths as singletons. V was cut by 1 base and J by 4 bases, with 12 bases left in between. This CDR3 spans 15 amino acids. The germline V gene encodes CDR1 LNHNV and CDR2 YYDKDF (reference sequence).

The J gene is TRBJ2-3, the V gene TRBV15; weak D call: TRBD1 (6 bases). The TCR sequence derives from a man aged 25 to 40 with COVID-19, enrolled during active disease. The sample was peripheral blood. The CDR3 protein is CATSRGATGSDTQYF. DNA of the CDR3: TGTGCCACCAGCAGAGGTGCCACAGGGTCAGATACGCAGTATTTT.